These 5 T cell receptor beta chains came from one sample sequenced in a study of PD-1 and CTLA-4 blockade in melanoma. Clones were read by immunoSEQ multiplex PCR, and TCRdb kept only the in-frame ones, dropping some. This sample has around 21,000 clones, with approximately 88% found just once. This specimen consisted of CD8+ T cells from peripheral blood, obtained before anti-PD-1 treatment. All receptors come from a human donor with melanoma.

V is TRBV30 and J is TRBJ1-1; D is uncertain. CDR3 length equals 12 residues. Trimming left V 0 bases short and J 4 bases short, with 6 bases between. From germline, CDR1 is GTSNPN and CDR2 SVGIG (reference sequence). The CDR3 spells CAWSVSSTEAFF. DNA for the CDR3: TGTGCCTGGAGTGTAAGCTCCACTGAAGCTTTCTTT.

V gene TRBV12-3 or TRBV12-4 combines with J gene TRBJ2-3; unclear D gene. The CDR3 covers 12 residues. V was pared by 1 base and J by 7 bases, with 6 bases between. The CDR3 protein is CASSLGSNTQYF. CDR3 DNA sequence: TGTGCCAGCAGTTTAGGCAGTAATACGCAGTATTTT.

The rearrangement uses TRBV18 and TRBJ1-1; TRBD1 matches 8 bases. V gave up 4 bases and J gave up 4 bases; unmatched junction bases: 2. The CDR3 length is 13 residues. Germline loops: CDR1 KGHSH, CDR2 LQKENI. CDR3 sequence: CASSLDRVTEAFF. Here the CDR3 DNA reads TGTGCCAGCTCACTGGACAGGGTCACTGAAGCTTTCTTT. The full variable domain, rest sourced from reference TRBV18 and TRBJ1-1, is NAGVMQNPRHLVRRRGQEARLRCSPMKGHSHVYWYRQLPEEGLKFMVYLQKENIIDESGMPKERFSAEFPKEGPSILRIQQVVRGDSAAYFCASSLDRVTEAFFGQGTRLTVV.

The rearrangement links TRBV7-9 to TRBJ2-1; D is uncertain. CDR1 and CDR2 from the germline V gene are SEHNR and FQNEAQ (reference sequence). CDR3 length equals 15 residues. V was cut by 0 bases and J by 5 bases, with 11 bases left in between. The CDR3 sequence is CASSLAFNPDNEQFF. The CDR3, as DNA: TGTGCCAGCAGCTTAGCGTTTAACCCCGACAATGAGCAGTTCTTC.

This rearrangement joins TRBV28 to TRBJ1-5; 7 bases are shared with TRBD1. This CDR3 contains 15 residues. Germline lookup yields CDR1 MDHEN and CDR2 SYDVKM. V was pared by 2 bases and J by 6 bases, with 7 bases of the junction left unmatched. DNA of the CDR3: TGTGCCAGCAGTTTAGTAGGGGGCGGGGGTCAGCCCCAGCATTTT. It yields the protein CASSLVGGGGQPQHF.